This is a list of T cell receptor beta chains from one sample in a study of cytomegalovirus exposure and HLA in healthy donors. Libraries were prepared by immunoSEQ multiplex PCR; TCRdb keeps only in-frame clonotypes and omits some of them. Of fewer than 130,000 clones in the sample, around two thirds were seen once. The sample taken for sequencing was PBMCs. All receptors come from a man aged 25 to 40 in good health and CMV-seropositive. The CDR3 runs from the conserved cysteine through the conserved F or W. The order of the fields is CDR3 protein, CDR3 DNA, D gene, clone size, V gene, J gene. The D gene is left open where the match is weak. Only part of the rows carry a size: once, few, many, or a class if the clone is expanded.

CASSLAGRGNAFF	TGTGCCAGCAGCTTAGCGGGCAGGGGGAACGCTTTCTTT	TRBD1	NA	TRBV11-2	TRBJ1-1
CASSEAGTGSQPQHF	TGTGCCAGCAGTGAAGCGGGGACAGGGTCTCAGCCCCAGCATTTT	TRBD1	NA	TRBV6-1	TRBJ1-5
CASSIHFNSNQPQHF	TGTGCCAGTAGTATCCACTTTAACAGCAATCAGCCCCAGCATTTT	NA	NA	TRBV19	TRBJ1-5
CASRATGLNTEAFF	TGTGCCAGCAGGGCGACAGGTTTGAACACTGAAGCTTTCTTT	NA	NA	TRBV27	TRBJ1-1
CASSLKSVLSYNSPLHF	TGTGCCAGCAGCTTAAAATCGGTGTTATCCTATAATTCACCCCTCCACTTT	NA	few	TRBV7-6	TRBJ1-6
CASGRGDQAFF	TGTGCCTCCGGCAGGGGGGATCAAGCTTTCTTT	TRBD1	NA	TRBV6-1	TRBJ1-1
CASSLVRGGVEQFF	TGTGCCAGCAGCTTAGTTCGGGGGGGTGTTGAGCAGTTCTTC	TRBD2	NA	TRBV7-9	TRBJ2-1
CASSQPVAGTSGYEQYF	TGTGCCAGCAGCCAACCGGTTGCGGGGACTAGCGGTTACGAGCAGTACTTC	TRBD2	few	TRBV7-6	TRBJ2-7
CASSLAAGGESYGYTF	TGCGCCAGCAGCTTGGCGGCAGGGGGCGAAAGCTATGGCTACACCTTC	TRBD1	NA	TRBV5-1	TRBJ1-2
CASSMGGSDTQYF	TGTGCCAGTAGTATGGGGGGGTCCGATACGCAGTATTTT	TRBD2	NA	TRBV19	TRBJ2-3
CASSDPAGYNEQFF	TGCGCCAGCAGTGATCCAGCGGGATACAATGAGCAGTTCTTC	TRBD2	few	TRBV10-1	TRBJ2-1
CASSQETAWNYGYTF	TGCGCCAGCAGCCAAGAAACTGCCTGGAACTATGGCTACACCTTC	NA	NA	TRBV4-1	TRBJ1-2
CASSLGRVGVYEQYF	TGTGCCAGCAGCTTAGGCAGGGTCGGCGTCTACGAGCAGTACTTC	NA	NA	TRBV11-2	TRBJ2-7
CASAQAARANTGELFF	TGTGCCAGCGCCCAGGCCGCCAGGGCGAACACCGGGGAGCTGTTTTTT	NA	NA	TRBV5-8	TRBJ2-2
CASSLGTGGFAEAFF	TGCGCCAGCAGCTTAGGGACAGGGGGCTTCGCTGAAGCTTTCTTT	TRBD1	NA	TRBV5-1	TRBJ1-1
CASSGKGWHQPQHF	TGTGCCAGCAGTGGAAAGGGGTGGCATCAGCCCCAGCATTTT	NA	NA	TRBV6-4	TRBJ1-5
CAITSTSGGHNEQFF	TGTGCCATCACCTCGACTAGCGGGGGTCACAATGAGCAGTTCTTC	TRBD2	few	TRBV10-3	TRBJ2-1
CASRTGAGELFF	TGTGCCAGCAGGACGGGGGCCGGGGAGCTGTTTTTT	NA	few	TRBV6-5	TRBJ2-2
CASSHPTRETQYF	TGTGCCAGCAGTCACCCCACGCGGGAGACCCAGTACTTC	NA	NA	TRBV6-5	TRBJ2-5
CASSRTTSTDTQYF	TGTGCCAGCAGTCGGACTACTAGCACAGATACGCAGTATTTT	NA	NA	TRBV13	TRBJ2-3
CASRLLRTGLDGYTF	TGTGCCAGCAGACTCCTTAGGACAGGTTTGGACGGCTACACCTTC	TRBD1	NA	TRBV6-6	TRBJ1-2
CASSETGGDPYEQYF	TGTGCCAGCAGCGAAACAGGGGGCGACCCCTACGAGCAGTACTTC	TRBD1	NA	TRBV5-6	TRBJ2-7
CASSLEESDEQFF	TGTGCCAGCAGCTTAGAAGAAAGCGATGAGCAGTTCTTC	NA	few	TRBV7-8	TRBJ2-1
CASSVAGTPGVGNQPQHF	TGTGCCAGCAGCGTCGCCGGGACTCCTGGCGTGGGCAATCAGCCCCAGCATTTT	NA	few	TRBV5-6	TRBJ1-5
CASSYAGGSYEQYF	TGTGCCAGCAGTTACGCCGGGGGATCCTACGAGCAGTACTTC	NA	NA	TRBV6-6	TRBJ2-7
CASSYSTAMNTEAFF	TGTGCCAGCAGTTACTCGACAGCCATGAACACTGAAGCTTTCTTT	NA	NA	TRBV6-5	TRBJ1-1
CASSRTGNQPQHF	TGCGCCAGCAGTCGGACGGGGAATCAGCCCCAGCATTTT	NA	few	TRBV23-1	TRBJ1-5
CASSPVTGGTDTQYF	TGTGCCAGCAGCCCAGTCACCGGGGGAACAGATACGCAGTATTTT	NA	NA	TRBV7-9	TRBJ2-3
CASSPVTGYAFF	TGTGCCAGCAGTCCAGTGACAGGGTACGCTTTCTTT	TRBD1	once	TRBV6-6	TRBJ1-1
CASSESGGGRRGGELFF	TGCGCCAGCAGTGAGTCCGGCGGGGGGAGGAGGGGCGGGGAGCTGTTTTTT	TRBD2	NA	TRBV10-1	TRBJ2-2
CASLPPGDTEAFF	TGTGCCAGCTTGCCTCCGGGGGACACTGAAGCTTTCTTT	NA	few	TRBV25-1	TRBJ1-1
CATRGLAGALETQYF	TGTGCCACACGGGGACTAGCGGGGGCCCTCGAGACCCAGTACTTC	TRBD2	NA	TRBV7-9	TRBJ2-5
CASSSNTGGYGYTF	TGTGCCAGCAGCTCAAACACAGGGGGCTATGGCTACACCTTC	TRBD1	NA	TRBV7-9	TRBJ1-2
CASRSLGLAGANEQFF	TGTGCCAGCAGATCATTAGGGCTAGCGGGGGCCAATGAGCAGTTCTTC	TRBD2	NA	TRBV2	TRBJ2-1
CAISEYREGGNTIYF	TGTGCCATCAGTGAGTACAGGGAAGGAGGAAACACCATATATTTT	NA	NA	TRBV10-3	TRBJ1-3
CASRVTDPNEKLFF	TGTGCCAGCAGAGTGACAGACCCTAATGAAAAACTGTTTTTT	NA	NA	TRBV21-1	TRBJ1-4
CASSDGLAGLEQYF	TGTGCCAGTTCAGACGGACTAGCGGGGCTCGAGCAGTACTTC	TRBD2	NA	TRBV19	TRBJ2-7
CASSFFSSRGEQYF	TGTGCCAGCAGCTTCTTTTCTTCCCGAGGGGAGCAGTACTTC	NA	NA	TRBV11-2	TRBJ2-7
CASRKGTGGADEQYF	TGTGCCAGCAGGAAAGGGACAGGGGGCGCGGACGAGCAGTACTTC	TRBD1	NA	TRBV11-3	TRBJ2-7
CASSSGTANTEAFF	TGCGCCAGCAGCTCCGGGACAGCGAACACTGAAGCTTTCTTT	TRBD1	NA	TRBV5-1	TRBJ1-1
CASSEYRETQYF	TGTGCCAGCAGTGAATATCGGGAGACCCAGTACTTC	NA	few	TRBV6-5	TRBJ2-5
CASSQRGQFF	TGTGCCAGCAGCCAACGGGGGCAGTTCTTC	NA	few	TRBV2	TRBJ2-1
CASSLGAVFSYEQYF	TGCGCCAGCAGCCTGGGGGCCGTATTCTCCTACGAGCAGTACTTC	NA	NA	TRBV5-1	TRBJ2-7
CASSPRGGVSSYNEQFF	TGTGCCAGCAGCCCACGGGGCGGGGTCAGCTCCTACAATGAGCAGTTCTTC	NA	NA	TRBV9	TRBJ2-1
CASSLGPTNYGYTF	TGTGCCAGCAGCTTGGGCCCCACTAACTATGGCTACACCTTC	NA	few	TRBV7-8	TRBJ1-2
CASSLEPRGNYGYTF	TGCGCCAGCAGCTTGGAACCAAGGGGCAACTATGGCTACACCTTC	NA	few	TRBV5-1	TRBJ1-2
CASSLGTGVYNEQFF	TGTGCCAGCTCACTGGGGACAGGAGTCTACAATGAGCAGTTCTTC	TRBD1	once	TRBV18	TRBJ2-1
CASSQYGGHEQYF	TGCGCCAGCAGTCAATACGGAGGCCACGAGCAGTACTTC	NA	NA	TRBV23-1	TRBJ2-7
CASSGRGMHTF	TGCGCCAGCAGCGGCCGGGGGATGCACACCTTC	NA	NA	TRBV4-1	TRBJ1-2
CASGPGGRRDTQYF	TGTGCTAGTGGACCGGGAGGGAGGAGGGATACGCAGTATTTT	TRBD2	NA	TRBV12-5	TRBJ2-3
CASSRVGATGELFF	TGTGCCAGCAGCCGTGTGGGGGCAACCGGGGAGCTGTTTTTT	NA	NA	TRBV7-3	TRBJ2-2
CASSSYRETEAFF	TGTGCCAGCAGCTCCTACAGGGAGACTGAAGCTTTCTTT	NA	NA	TRBV7-6	TRBJ1-1
CSVQGAQGYTF	TGCAGCGTTCAGGGGGCGCAGGGCTACACCTTC	TRBD1	NA	TRBV29-1	TRBJ1-2
CASSSCRDRTPHSNQPQHF	TGTGCCAGCAGCTCCTGCCGGGACAGAACACCCCATAGCAATCAGCCCCAGCATTTT	NA	NA	TRBV21-1	TRBJ1-5